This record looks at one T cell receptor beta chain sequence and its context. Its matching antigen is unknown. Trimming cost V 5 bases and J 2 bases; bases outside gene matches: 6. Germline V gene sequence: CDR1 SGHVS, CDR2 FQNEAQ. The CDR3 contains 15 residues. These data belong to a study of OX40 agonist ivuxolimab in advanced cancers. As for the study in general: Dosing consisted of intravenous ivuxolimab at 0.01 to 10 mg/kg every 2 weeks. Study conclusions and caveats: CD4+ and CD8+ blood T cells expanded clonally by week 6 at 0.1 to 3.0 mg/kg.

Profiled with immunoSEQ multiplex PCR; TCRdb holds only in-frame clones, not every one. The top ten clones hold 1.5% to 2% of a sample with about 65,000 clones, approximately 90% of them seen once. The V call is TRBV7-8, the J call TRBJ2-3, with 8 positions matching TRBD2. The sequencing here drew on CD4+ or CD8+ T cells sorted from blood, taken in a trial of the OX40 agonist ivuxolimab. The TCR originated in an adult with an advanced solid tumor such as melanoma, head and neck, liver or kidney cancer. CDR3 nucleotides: TGTGCCAGCAGCCCCGTAGCGGGGTACACAGATACGCAGTATTTT. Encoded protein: CASSPVAGYTDTQYF.